These T cell receptor beta chains were read from a single sample in a study of T cells expressing NK-cell markers. TCRdb reworked the 5' RACE reads into one entry per CDR3 protein, no DNA. The specimen's table records hundreds of thousands of distinct CDR3 sequences. Sequenced sample: blood T cells: a sorted CD56 or NKG2C T cell subset, CD4+ or CD8+ T cells, or bulk PBMC T cells (not recorded which). The receptors were gathered from a man aged 18-69 years in good health. Both conserved end residues are part of each CDR3. The order of the fields is CDR3 length, J gene, V gene, CDR3 protein.

length: 15
J: TRBJ1-5
V: TRBV20-1
CDR3: CSARDFETTNQPQHF

length: 19
J: TRBJ2-5
V: TRBV9
CDR3: CASSVSTGASMLYQETQYF

length: 14
J: TRBJ2-1
V: TRBV20-1
CDR3: CSAKVAGKDDEQFF

length: 16
J: TRBJ2-2
V: TRBV7-9
CDR3: CASSQRSGGASGELFF

length: 14
J: TRBJ1-1
V: TRBV27
CDR3: CASSTGTENTEAFF

length: 14
J: TRBJ1-1
V: TRBV29-1
CDR3: CSVDRDLGNTEAFF

length: 16
J: TRBJ1-4
V: TRBV7-2
CDR3: CASSLGPGGGVEKLFF

length: 18
J: TRBJ2-1
V: TRBV5-1
CDR3: CASSSVPGLADENNEQFF

length: 14
J: TRBJ2-1
V: TRBV7-2
CDR3: CASNIRGAENEQFF

length: 16
J: TRBJ2-7
V: TRBV15
CDR3: CATSRDPSGGGDEQYF

length: 12
J: TRBJ1-2
V: TRBV7-9
CDR3: CASSSDREGYTF

length: 15
J: TRBJ2-7
V: TRBV6-5
CDR3: CASSYSWSALVEQYF

length: 15
J: TRBJ2-2
V: TRBV20-1
CDR3: CSALAGGRGTGELFF

length: 14
J: TRBJ2-1
V: TRBV15
CDR3: CATSRAGGPSEQFF

length: 14
J: TRBJ2-7
V: TRBV18
CDR3: CASSRGSRNYEQYF

length: 16
J: TRBJ2-1
V: TRBV9
CDR3: CASSPPPTSGGAKGFF